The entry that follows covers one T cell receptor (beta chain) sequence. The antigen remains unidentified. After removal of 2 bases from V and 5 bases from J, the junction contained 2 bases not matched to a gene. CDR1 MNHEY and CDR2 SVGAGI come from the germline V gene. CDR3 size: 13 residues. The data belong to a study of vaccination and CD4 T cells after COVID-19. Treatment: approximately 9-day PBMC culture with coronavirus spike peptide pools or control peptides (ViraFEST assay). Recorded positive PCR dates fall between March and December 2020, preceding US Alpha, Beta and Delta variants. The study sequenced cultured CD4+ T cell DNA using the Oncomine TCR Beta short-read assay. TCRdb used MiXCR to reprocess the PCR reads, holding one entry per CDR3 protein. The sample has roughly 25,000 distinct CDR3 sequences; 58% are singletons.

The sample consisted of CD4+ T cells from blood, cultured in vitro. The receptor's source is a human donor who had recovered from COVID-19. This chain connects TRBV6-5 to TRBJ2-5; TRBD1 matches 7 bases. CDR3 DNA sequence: TGTGCCAGCAGTTACAGGGGGCCGGAGACCCAGTACTTC. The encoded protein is CASSYRGPETQYF.